The rows below give T cell receptor beta chains drawn from one sample of a study of Graves' ophthalmopathy and Graves' hyperthyroidism. TCRdb re-analysed the multiplex PCR reads in MiXCR, keeping a single row per CDR3 protein. The sample yields 300,000 to 400,000 distinct CDR3 sequences, roughly 15% seen once. Specimen: peripheral blood. The source of these receptors is an adult man with Graves' ophthalmopathy. Each CDR3 is given with its conserved first and last residue. D genes are given only for firm matches.

D: TRBD1; J: TRBJ2-7; V: TRBV6-5; CDR3: CASRATTGLVTEQYF
D: TRBD1; J: TRBJ1-3; V: TRBV6-4; CDR3: CASSEITGVRNTIYF
D: -; J: TRBJ1-1; V: TRBV4-1; CDR3: CASSSQEVSEAFF
D: TRBD1; J: TRBJ2-5; V: TRBV6-2/TRBV6-3; CDR3: CASSYSRQGTETQYF
D: TRBD2; J: TRBJ2-7; V: TRBV2; CDR3: CASSEALVSGRNEEQYF
D: TRBD2; J: TRBJ2-5; V: TRBV20-1; CDR3: CSAGTSGSKTQYF
D: -; J: TRBJ2-5; V: TRBV3-1; CDR3: CASSQAWGAQETQYF
D: -; J: TRBJ1-3; V: TRBV7-9; CDR3: CASSKGPKNTIYF
D: TRBD2; J: TRBJ2-2; V: TRBV7-8; CDR3: CASSQTGTTNTGELFF
D: TRBD1; J: TRBJ2-7; V: TRBV5-1; CDR3: CASSPGQGQGYEQYF
D: -; J: TRBJ1-1; V: TRBV7-2; CDR3: CASSEAWAGTEAFF
D: TRBD2; J: TRBJ2-3; V: TRBV9; CDR3: CASSEGLAGAFTDTQYF
D: -; J: TRBJ2-7; V: TRBV7-2; CDR3: CASSTRLRGEQYF
D: TRBD1; J: TRBJ2-2; V: TRBV28; CDR3: CASSLMGQGSTGELFF
D: -; J: TRBJ2-5; V: TRBV11-1; CDR3: CASSKRLATGHQETQYF
D: -; J: TRBJ1-6; V: TRBV5-1; CDR3: CASSLTGVYNSPLHF
D: -; J: TRBJ2-7; V: TRBV12-3/TRBV12-4; CDR3: CASSSGTPFGEQYF
D: TRBD1; J: TRBJ2-5; V: TRBV20-1; CDR3: CSARDRRGIETQYF
D: TRBD1; J: TRBJ2-5; V: TRBV10-3; CDR3: CAISLGQLETQYF
D: -; J: TRBJ1-1; V: TRBV11-2; CDR3: CASRLGNTEAFF
D: -; J: TRBJ2-5; V: TRBV5-1; CDR3: CASSSGPPPTQETQYF
D: -; J: TRBJ2-7; V: TRBV6-1; CDR3: CASSPLGGGEVYEQYF
D: TRBD1; J: TRBJ1-2; V: TRBV19; CDR3: CASTQGAYGYNF
D: TRBD2; J: TRBJ2-7; V: TRBV20-1; CDR3: CSVRRTSDNPYEQYF
D: TRBD1; J: TRBJ1-1; V: TRBV7-9; CDR3: CASSPGQPQNTEAFF
D: -; J: TRBJ2-6; V: TRBV28; CDR3: CASSPLGSGANVLTF
D: -; J: TRBJ2-7; V: TRBV11-2; CDR3: CASSSQVREQYF
D: TRBD1; J: TRBJ2-7; V: TRBV15; CDR3: CATSRDTDRDYEQYF
D: -; J: TRBJ2-7; V: TRBV18; CDR3: CASSPVSGHEQYF
D: TRBD1; J: TRBJ1-1; V: TRBV20-1; CDR3: CSASRTGATYEAFF
D: -; J: TRBJ2-7; V: TRBV30; CDR3: CAWSETATYEQYF
D: -; J: TRBJ1-3; V: TRBV7-9; CDR3: CASSPRAGSGNTIYF
D: TRBD2; J: TRBJ2-5; V: TRBV6-5; CDR3: CASSYGVAGFQETQYF